This is a list of T cell receptor beta chains from one sample in a study of T cell changes during pregnancy in multiple sclerosis. Method: immunoSEQ multiplex PCR; TCRdb's copy keeps in-frame clones and lacks some. The sample includes 95,000 to 110,000 clones, 85% to 95% of them seen just once. The input for sequencing was peripheral blood, taken in the third trimester of pregnancy. These receptors were collected from a female donor in good health, enrolled as a control in a pregnancy study. Both conserved end residues are part of each CDR3. A D gene is named only where the DNA matches it firmly. Rows may omit the clone size; those that give it use once, few, many or a size class.

>.|.|TRBV5-4|TRBJ2-3
CASSRRVNPLTDTQYF
TGTGCCAGCAGCCGGCGGGTGAACCCACTCACAGATACGCAGTATTTT
>.|TRBD2|TRBV7-9|TRBJ2-5
CASSSPTSGPETQYF
TGTGCCAGCAGCTCCCCGACTAGCGGCCCCGAGACCCAGTACTTC
>.|.|TRBV5-8|TRBJ1-2
CATDRDYYGYTF
TGTGCCACAGACAGAGATTACTATGGCTACACCTTC
>once|TRBD1|TRBV27|TRBJ1-2
CASRTGHYGYTF
TGTGCCAGCCGGACAGGGCACTATGGCTACACCTTC
>.|.|TRBV9|TRBJ1-5
CASSAHENQPQHF
TGTGCCAGCAGCGCACATGAAAATCAGCCCCAGCATTTT
>.|.|TRBV5-5|TRBJ1-5
CASSLAGFSNQPQHF
TGTGCCAGCAGCTTGGCCGGGTTTAGCAATCAGCCCCAGCATTTT
>.|TRBD1|TRBV5-1|TRBJ2-3
CASSFAGTGVLDTQYF
TGCGCCAGCAGCTTCGCCGGGACAGGGGTTCTAGATACGCAGTATTTT
>.|.|TRBV6-5|TRBJ1-3
CASSWGHPRAGNTIYF
TGTGCCAGCAGTTGGGGACACCCAAGGGCTGGAAACACCATATATTTT
>once|.|TRBV7-2|TRBJ2-7
CASSYPRQSSYEQYF
TGTGCCAGCAGCTACCCCAGGCAGAGCTCCTACGAGCAGTACTTC
>.|.|TRBV11-2|TRBJ1-1
CASSLRGREAFF
TGTGCCAGCAGCTTAAGGGGCCGTGAAGCTTTCTTT
>once|.|TRBV30|TRBJ2-1
CAWTSGRGVNEQFF
TGTGCCTGGACCTCTGGCAGGGGTGTCAATGAGCAGTTCTTC
>.|TRBD1|TRBV4-3|TRBJ2-2
CASTQEWDSNTGELFF
TGCGCCAGCACCCAAGAATGGGACAGCAACACCGGGGAGCTGTTTTTT
>.|.|TRBV4-3|TRBJ1-1
CASSQERAEPEAFF
TGCGCCAGCAGCCAAGAGCGCGCGGAGCCTGAAGCTTTCTTT
>.|.|TRBV5-6|TRBJ2-2
CASSSDTWRTGELFF
TGTGCCAGCAGCTCCGACACCTGGAGGACCGGGGAGCTGTTTTTT
>.|TRBD2|TRBV30|TRBJ2-3
CAWSVPGLAGAYSTDTQYF
TGTGCCTGGAGTGTCCCGGGACTAGCGGGGGCCTACAGCACAGATACGCAGTATTTT
>few|.|TRBV7-3|TRBJ1-2
CASSLQNLRGYTF
TGTGCCAGCAGCTTACAGAATCTGCGGGGCTACACCTTC
>.|.|TRBV2|TRBJ2-1
CASRTERGHSSFF
TGTGCCAGCAGAACCGAACGCGGCCATAGCTCCTTCTTC
>.|.|TRBV2|TRBJ2-7
CASLTGRPAHEQYF
TGTGCCAGCCTCACGGGTCGACCCGCCCACGAGCAGTACTTC
>.|TRBD1|TRBV6-5|TRBJ2-1
CTSRSGTGLYNEQFF
TGTACCAGCAGATCCGGGACAGGTTTATACAATGAGCAGTTCTTC
>once|.|TRBV7-2|TRBJ2-7
CASSFPSPREQYF
TGTGCCAGCAGCTTCCCGTCCCCCCGCGAGCAGTACTTC
>.|TRBD1|TRBV7-8|TRBJ1-2
CASSLAGNSGQITHYGYTF
TGTGCCAGCAGCTTAGCAGGAAACTCGGGACAGATAACCCACTATGGCTACACCTTC
>.|.|TRBV6-5|TRBJ2-7
CASSYREAYEQYF
TGTGCCAGCAGTTACCGAGAGGCCTACGAGCAGTACTTC
>.|.|TRBV2|TRBJ2-3
CASSGDRSNTDTQYF
TGTGCCAGCAGTGGAGACAGGAGTAACACAGATACGCAGTATTTT
>.|TRBD1|TRBV2|TRBJ2-7
CASRVDRDSYEQYF
TGTGCCAGCAGGGTAGACAGGGATTCCTACGAGCAGTACTTC
>.|.|TRBV11-3|TRBJ2-7
CASSATPGSYEQYF
TGTGCCAGCAGCGCGACGCCAGGGTCCTACGAGCAGTACTTC
>.|TRBD1|TRBV2|TRBJ2-7
CASILGDSYEQYF
TGTGCCAGCATCCTCGGGGACAGTTACGAGCAGTACTTC
>.|TRBD1|TRBV2|TRBJ1-2
CASRGTGGHYGYTF
TGTGCCAGCAGGGGGACAGGGGGACATTATGGCTACACCTTC
>.|.|TRBV6-6|TRBJ1-1
CASSLYVNTEAFF
TGTGCCAGCAGTCTCTATGTCAACACTGAAGCTTTCTTT
>.|TRBD1|TRBV9|TRBJ1-3
CASSAVDQGADGNTIYF
TGTGCCAGCAGCGCGGTGGACCAGGGGGCTGATGGAAACACCATATATTTT
>.|TRBD1|TRBV7-6|TRBJ1-4
CASSLVTGQGHEKLFF
TGTGCCAGCAGCTTGGTCACGGGACAGGGGCATGAAAAACTGTTTTTT
>.|.|TRBV6-5|TRBJ2-1
CASRAEGNEQFF
TGTGCCAGCAGGGCGGAGGGTAATGAGCAGTTCTTC
>once|.|TRBV29-1|TRBJ2-1
CSATGSSNEQFF
TGCAGCGCCACAGGGTCGTCCAATGAGCAGTTCTTC
>.|TRBD1|TRBV2|TRBJ1-1
CASRDREGWNTEAFF
TGTGCCAGCAGGGACAGGGAAGGGTGGAACACTGAAGCTTTCTTT
>.|TRBD2|TRBV7-9|TRBJ2-1
CASSRRAGQGPNEQFF
TGTGCCAGCAGTCGAAGAGCGGGGCAGGGACCCAATGAGCAGTTCTTC
>.|.|TRBV15|TRBJ1-1
CATSRGGSGTEAFF
TGTGCCACCAGCAGAGGGGGATCGGGAACTGAAGCTTTCTTT
>.|.|TRBV10-3|TRBJ1-1
CAISQVQGVEGGRTEAFF
TGTGCCATCAGTCAAGTCCAGGGAGTCGAGGGGGGGCGAACTGAAGCTTTCTTT
>.|TRBD1|TRBV19|TRBJ2-1
CASSHDRETYNEQFF
TGTGCCAGTAGCCACGACAGGGAAACCTACAATGAGCAGTTCTTC
>.|.|TRBV7-9|TRBJ1-5
CASGWGENQPQHF
TGTGCCAGCGGTTGGGGGGAAAATCAGCCCCAGCATTTT
>.|.|TRBV11-3|TRBJ2-4
CASSLDRKNIQYF
TGTGCCAGCAGCTTAGATCGGAAAAACATTCAGTACTTC
>.|.|TRBV19|TRBJ2-2
CASSISDTGELFF
TGTGCCAGTAGTATTTCGGACACCGGGGAGCTGTTTTTT
>.|.|TRBV29-1|TRBJ1-2
CSVEDGARADGYTF
TGCAGCGTTGAAGATGGGGCCAGGGCGGATGGCTACACCTTC
>.|.|TRBV6-5|TRBJ1-1
CASSTKTEMNTEAFF
TGTGCCAGCAGTACCAAGACAGAGATGAACACTGAAGCTTTCTTT